A single sample is the source of the 22 T cell receptor beta chains below, sequenced in a study of T-cell reconstitution after alpha-beta-depleted transplantation in children. Unique molecular identifiers tagged the TCRbeta library. TCRdb ran MiXCR on the PCR reads and lists one entry per CDR3 protein. The table shows 540,000 or so distinct CDR3 sequences, with about 23% occurring only once. This material consisted of PBMCs, mostly from graft donor cells, taken 360 days after TCRalphabeta/CD19-depleted stem cell transplant. The receptors come from a boy younger than two who had a stem cell transplant for acute myeloid leukemia, so the T cells may come from the graft donor.

This clonotype was observed many times. This chain joins TRBV20-1 and TRBJ2-7; 10 bases align to TRBD2. V lost 4 bases, J lost 3 bases, and 6 bases stayed unmatched. The CDR3 consists of 14 residues. Per germline, CDR1 DFQATT and CDR2 SNEGSKA (reference sequence). The chain's CDR3 is CSATTSGGGYEQYF. CDR3 in DNA: TGCAGTGCTACCACGAGCGGGGGGGGCTACGAGCAGTACTTC.

This clonotype appeared many times. The rearrangement uses TRBV28 and TRBJ2-4; tentative D call: TRBD2 (7 bases). The CDR3 runs 18 residues. The germline CDR1 and CDR2 sequences are MDHEN and SYDVKM. V gave up 5 bases and J gave up 1 base, with 21 bases separating them. The CDR3 bases are TGTGCCAGCAGTGAGCTCGGGGGGCTGCATGGGGCCAAAAACATTCAGTACTTC. Its translation is CASSELGGLHGAKNIQYF.

This chain connects TRBV7-9 to TRBJ2-7; D remains ambiguous. V dropped 0 bases and J dropped 3 bases, with 18 bases sitting between them. The CDR3 is made up of 17 amino acids. From germline, CDR1 is SEHNR and CDR2 FQNEAQ (reference sequence). The CDR3 sequence: CASSLAYLGQPYYEQYF. DNA for the CDR3: TGTGCCAGCAGCTTAGCTTATCTGGGCCAACCCTACTACGAGCAGTACTTC.

This chain uses TRBV20-1 with TRBJ1-4; 9 bases fit TRBD1. This CDR3 spans 13 amino acids. V shed 7 bases and J 4 bases; nucleotides not matched to a gene: 4. Germline-derived CDR1 and CDR2 are DFQATT and SNEGSKA (reference sequence). This chain's CDR3 is CSVRTGVNEKLFF. The CDR3, as DNA: TGCAGTGTTAGGACAGGGGTTAATGAAAAACTGTTTTTT.

V and J are TRBV5-1 and TRBJ2-1, with a tentative D call TRBD1 (7 bases). The V and J ends lost 7 bases and 3 bases respectively, with 23 bases between them. CDR1 and CDR2 (germline): SGHRS, YFSETQ. There are 17 residues in the CDR3. CDR3 residues: CASSGGTGVRSYNEQFF. The CDR3 DNA reads TGCGCCAGCTCCGGGGGCACAGGGGTACGGAGCTACAATGAGCAGTTCTTC.

The gene calls are TRBV7-2 and TRBJ2-3; either TRBD1 or TRBD2 may supply D (5 bases each). Trimming took 8 bases from V and 2 from J, leaving 17 bases between them. Germline CDR1 is SGHTA and CDR2 is FQGNSA. The CDR3 runs 15 residues. The CDR3 spells CASYFPLGATDTQYF. DNA for the CDR3: TGTGCCAGCTACTTTCCTCTCGGGGCCACAGATACGCAGTATTTT.

In its sample, this clonotype was seen many times. This chain uses TRBV27 with TRBJ2-6; D uncertain. The CDR3 totals 15 residues. V was clipped by 7 bases and J by 0 bases, with 10 bases between them. Germline V gene lookup returns CDR1 MNHEY and CDR2 SMNVEV (reference sequence). The CDR3 nucleotides are TGTGCCAGCACCCGGGCCAACTCTGGGGCCAACGTCCTGACTTTC. It is translated as CASTRANSGANVLTF.

The genes are TRBV20-1 and TRBJ1-1; weak D call: TRBD1 (5 bases). The CDR3 loop spans 12 amino acids. V lost 4 bases and J lost 9, with 15 bases in between. In germline, CDR1 is DFQATT, CDR2 SNEGSKA (reference sequence). CDR3: CSAMVRVTKAFF. DNA for the CDR3: TGCAGTGCTATGGTCAGGGTCACAAAAGCTTTCTTT.

The chain employs TRBV7-6 and TRBJ2-1, with TRBD2 identical over 10 bases. Germline CDR1 and CDR2: SGHVS and FNYEAQ. The CDR3 runs 17 residues. The trim removed 0 bases at V and 6 bases at J, leaving 8 bases unmatched. CDR3 in DNA: TGTGCCAGCAGCTTAGCGCGGATAGCGGGGGGACCCAATGAGCAGTTCTTC. Its protein product is CASSLARIAGGPNEQFF.

This clonotype has only a few counts. This chain uses TRBV2 with TRBJ2-7, with 9 nucleotides matching TRBD1. Looked up from germline, CDR1 is SNHLY and CDR2 is FYNNEI. The V segment lost 7 bases and the J segment 9 bases; nucleotides outside the gene matches: 16. CDR3 length: 15 residues. CDR3 region: CASTETTGGPMPQYV. The CDR3 DNA is TGTGCCAGCACTGAGACGACAGGGGGGCCCATGCCGCAGTACGTC.

V is TRBV5-1 and J is TRBJ2-6; D call uncertain. Germline CDR1 and CDR2: SGHRS and YFSETQ. V shed 6 bases and J shed 1 base, with 14 bases lying between them. This CDR3 region has 16 residues. The CDR3 nucleotides are TGCGCCAGCATTAGGGCTCCGGATTCTGGGGCCAACGTCCTGACTTTC. This gives the protein CASIRAPDSGANVLTF. The full variable domain, in which reference TRBV5-1 and TRBJ2-6 provide the parts outside the CDR3, is KAGVTQTPRYLIKTRGQQVTLSCSPISGHRSVSWYQQTPGQGLQFLFEYFSETQRNKGNFPGRFSGRQFSNSRSEMNVSTLELGDSALYLCASIRAPDSGANVLTFGAGSRLTVL.

This clonotype appeared many times. The rearrangement links TRBV20-1 to TRBJ2-1; a possible D gene is TRBD2 (7 bases). V was shortened by 7 bases and J by 5 bases, with 27 bases between the two germline ends. In germline, CDR1 is DFQATT, CDR2 SNEGSKA (reference sequence). The CDR3 runs to 17 residues. Here the CDR3 DNA reads TGCAGTGGTAGGGGGGGGATGGACCTCATCTCTCACAATGAGCAGTTCTTC. Encoded protein: CSGRGGMDLISHNEQFF.

The chain combines TRBV3-1 with TRBJ2-5; possible D gene TRBD2, 6 bases. V lost 1 base and J lost 3, with 24 bases in between. The CDR3 runs 19 residues. Germline V gene lookup returns CDR1 LGHDT and CDR2 YNNKEL (reference sequence). CDR3 amino acids: CASSQVGGSAGMSKETQYF. The CDR3, as DNA: TGTGCCAGCAGCCAAGTAGGAGGGTCGGCAGGGATGAGCAAAGAGACCCAGTACTTC.

This clonotype was recorded at least ten times. The chain carries TRBV7-9 and TRBJ1-1; the D gene is possibly TRBD1 (5 bases). The length of the CDR3 is 15 residues. Germline V CDR1 and CDR2: SEHNR, FQNEAQ (reference sequence). With 5 bases removed from V and 11 bases from J, the gap between germline ends came to 24 bases. The CDR3 sequence is CASSPGPRGAVKAFF. The CDR3, as DNA: TGTGCCAGCAGCCCCGGACCCCGTGGGGCCGTGAAGGCTTTCTTT.

A few counts support this clonotype. The gene calls are TRBV6-1 and TRBJ1-4; D possibly corresponds to TRBD1 (6 bases). Germline V gives CDR1 MNHNS, CDR2 SASEGT. V lost 4 bases and J lost 10, with 13 bases in between. The CDR3 contains 13 residues. The CDR3: CASSGGRGSKLFF. CDR3 coding DNA: TGTGCCAGCAGTGGGGGCAGGGGCTCAAAACTGTTTTTT.

The chain uses TRBV12-3 or TRBV12-4 and TRBJ2-3, with D tentatively TRBD2 (7 bases). The ends were cut back, 7 bases at V and 1 base at J, with 12 bases in the middle. The CDR3 covers 14 residues. CDR3 region: CASTPGGRTDTQYF. CDR3 nucleotides: TGTGCCAGCACCCCGGGGGGCCGCACAGATACGCAGTATTTT.

This clonotype was picked up many times. V and J are TRBV20-1 and TRBJ1-3; D is ambiguous. The germline V gene has CDR1 DFQATT and CDR2 SNEGSKA (reference sequence). The CDR3 length is 13 residues. V was pared by 5 bases and J by 3 bases, with 11 bases between. CDR3 amino acids: CSAADWDGNTIYF. CDR3 bases: TGCAGTGCTGCCGACTGGGATGGAAACACCATATATTTT.

This clonotype was recorded a few times. The V and J genes are TRBV27 and TRBJ2-1; 9 nucleotides line up with TRBD1. Germline trimming cut 5 bases from V and 7 bases from J; bases unmatched to any gene: 6. Germline V lookup: CDR1 MNHEY, CDR2 SMNVEV (reference sequence). CDR3 length equals 14 residues. This CDR3 reads CASSLRTGVNEQFF. The CDR3 DNA is TGTGCCAGCAGTCTTCGGACAGGGGTGAATGAGCAGTTCTTC.

This clonotype was detected only a few times. This chain uses TRBV5-5 with TRBJ2-7; no reliable D call. This CDR3 region has 12 residues. Per germline, CDR1 SGHKS and CDR2 YYEKEE (reference sequence). Trimming shortened V by 1 base and J by 6 bases, and 8 bases separated the two germline ends. DNA of the CDR3: TGTGCCAGCAGCTTGTTTGGTACCGAGCAGTACGTC. Protein product: CASSLFGTEQYV.

This clonotype appeared many times. The chain carries TRBV29-1 and TRBJ2-3; tentative D call: TRBD2 (6 bases). The germline CDR1 and CDR2 sequences are SQVTM and ANQGSEA. This CDR3 is built from 16 residues. V was clipped by 5 bases and J by 7 bases, with 25 bases between them. For the CDR3, the DNA is TGCAGCGTTCCCCTACGGCGGGGCCATCCTCCATATACGCAGTATTTT. It translates to CSVPLRRGHPPYTQYF.

This clonotype was seen at least ten times. This chain links TRBV20-1 with TRBJ2-1; 8 nucleotides line up with TRBD1. This CDR3 spans 13 amino acids. V dropped 6 bases and J dropped 5; count of bases not matched to a gene: 6. Looked up from germline, CDR1 is DFQATT and CDR2 is SNEGSKA (reference sequence). The chain's CDR3 is CSAQTGVHNEQFF. The DNA for the CDR3 is TGCAGTGCCCAGACAGGGGTTCACAATGAGCAGTTCTTC.

This clonotype was detected only once. The chain is built from TRBV7-9 and TRBJ2-1; maybe TRBD1 (6 bases). The V gene lost 3 bases and the J gene lost 9 bases, with 18 bases spanning the gap. Per the germline V gene, CDR1 is SEHNR and CDR2 is FQNEAQ (reference sequence). This CDR3 has 15 amino acids. CDR3 region: CASSFGQPVMGEQFF. As DNA, the CDR3 is TGTGCCAGCAGCTTCGGACAGCCAGTAATGGGTGAGCAGTTCTTC.